A selection of T cell receptor beta chains follows, all from one sample in a study of identical twins. TCRdb used MiXCR to reprocess the 5' RACE reads, holding one entry per CDR3 protein. This sample has 1.5 million to 2 million distinct CDR3 sequences, with under 35% found just once. The sample consisted of cord blood. Receptors originate from a newborn girl in good health. Both conserved end residues are part of each CDR3. Each record gives: D gene, V gene, J gene, clone size, CDR3 protein, CDR3 DNA. The D gene is left open where the match is weak. Rows may omit the clone size; those that give it use once, few, many or a size class.

-	TRBV10-3	TRBJ2-5	few	CAISASPETQYF	TGTGCCATCAGTGCCAGCCCGGAGACCCAGTACTTC
TRBD1	TRBV10-3	TRBJ1-2	few	CAISEGQDGYTF	TGTGCCATCAGTGAGGGACAGGATGGCTACACCTTC
-	TRBV28	TRBJ2-7	few	CASFKGRELYEQYF	TGTGCCAGCTTCAAGGGTCGTGAGCTCTACGAGCAGTACTTC
-	TRBV27	TRBJ2-3	few	CASSLFYTDTQYF	TGTGCCAGCAGTTTGTTCTACACAGATACGCAGTATTTT
-	TRBV20-1	TRBJ2-3	many	CSARRELADTQYF	TGCAGTGCTAGAAGAGAGCTAGCAGATACGCAGTATTTT
TRBD1	TRBV20-1	TRBJ2-5	many	CSAMTGRETQYF	TGCAGTGCGATGACAGGGAGAGAGACCCAGTACTTC
-	TRBV19	TRBJ1-4	-	CASSPGQRLFF	TGTGCCAGTAGTCCCGGACAGCGGCTGTTTTTT
TRBD1	TRBV7-2	TRBJ1-2	-	CASSLARQGADYGYTF	TGTGCCAGCAGCTTAGCTAGACAGGGGGCAGACTATGGCTACACCTTC
-	TRBV6-6	TRBJ2-1	few	CASGPTRRSYNEQFF	TGTGCCAGCGGGCCTACTAGGAGATCTTACAATGAGCAGTTCTTC
-	TRBV4-2	TRBJ1-5	few	CASSQGAAGYSNQPQHF	TGTGCCAGCAGCCAAGGAGCGGCAGGGTATAGCAATCAGCCCCAGCATTTT
-	TRBV21-1	TRBJ2-1	-	CASSKGSGRDNEQFF	TGTGCCAGCAGCAAAGGAAGCGGGAGGGACAATGAGCAGTTCTTC
-	TRBV5-1	TRBJ2-3	few	CASSPPTSGKTDTQYF	TGCGCCAGCAGCCCCCCCACGTCGGGGAAAACAGATACGCAGTATTTT
-	TRBV4-1	TRBJ2-5	-	CASSQDNRNEQYF	TGCGCCAGCAGCCAAGATAACAGGAATGAGCAGTACTTC
-	TRBV10-3	TRBJ2-3	-	CAISDGRDTDTQYF	TGTGCCATCAGTGACGGCAGGGACACAGATACGCAGTATTTT
TRBD1	TRBV7-8	TRBJ2-3	-	CASSLRDRGLRTDTQYF	TGTGCCAGCAGCTTGAGGGACAGGGGGCTAAGGACAGATACGCAGTATTTT
-	TRBV29-1	TRBJ2-7	-	CSVEINNYEQYF	TGCAGCGTTGAAATTAACAACTACGAGCAGTACTTC
-	TRBV4-1	TRBJ1-5	few	CASSLDTYQPQHF	TGCGCCAGCAGTTTGGACACCTATCAGCCCCAGCATTTT
-	TRBV21-1	TRBJ2-7	once	CASGKGVGGELCEQYF	TGTGCCAGCGGCAAAGGAGTGGGGGGAGAGCTCTGCGAGCAGTACTTC
-	TRBV11-2	TRBJ1-4	few	CASSPITGSGEKLFF	TGTGCCAGCAGCCCGATCACAGGGTCGGGTGAAAAACTGTTTTTT
TRBD2	TRBV20-1	TRBJ2-2	once	CSARVRLASTGELFF	TGCAGTGCTAGAGTCCGACTAGCTAGCACCGGGGAGCTGTTTTTT
TRBD2	TRBV12-3/TRBV12-4	TRBJ2-3	-	CASSFPLLAGGPDTQYF	TGTGCCAGCAGTTTTCCCTTACTAGCGGGAGGGCCAGATACGCAGTATTTT
TRBD1	TRBV28	TRBJ1-1	few	CASSLFRTGTEAFF	TGTGCCAGCAGTTTATTTCGGACAGGCACTGAAGCTTTCTTT
-	TRBV29-1	TRBJ1-1	-	CSATTGRANTEAFF	TGCAGCGCTACCACAGGGAGGGCGAACACTGAAGCTTTCTTT
-	TRBV5-1	TRBJ2-7	-	CASSPSTRSYEQYF	TGCGCCAGCAGCCCCTCGACTAGGTCCTACGAGCAGTACTTC
-	TRBV28	TRBJ2-2	-	CASSFLRESSGELFF	TGTGCCAGCAGTTTCCTCCGGGAGTCGTCCGGGGAGCTGTTTTTT
-	TRBV20-1	TRBJ1-2	once	CSARDLADGGYTF	TGCAGTGCCAGAGATCTGGCAGATGGTGGCTACACCTTC
TRBD1	TRBV29-1	TRBJ2-1	many	CSVVQGYEQFF	TGCAGCGTCGTACAGGGGTATGAGCAGTTCTTC
-	TRBV6-5	TRBJ1-2	-	CASSYGGSGFYGYTF	TGTGCCAGCAGTTACGGTGGTTCGGGGTTCTATGGCTACACCTTC
TRBD2	TRBV9	TRBJ2-5	-	CASSALSGRVENEQYF	TGTGCCAGCAGCGCCCTTAGCGGGAGGGTGGAGAATGAGCAGTACTTC
-	TRBV21-1	TRBJ1-1	-	CASVDRAITEAFF	TGTGCCAGCGTCGACAGGGCTATAACTGAAGCTTTCTTT
-	TRBV25-1	TRBJ2-2	-	CASSPGPANTGELFF	TGTGCCAGCAGTCCGGGACCTGCGAACACCGGGGAGCTGTTTTTT
-	TRBV28	TRBJ2-3	-	CASSPSNDSGGTDTQYF	TGTGCCAGCAGTCCCTCCAACGATAGCGGCGGGACAGATACGCAGTATTTT
TRBD2	TRBV20-1	TRBJ2-7	-	CSAIGTSGYSYGQYF	TGCAGTGCCATCGGGACTAGCGGGTACTCCTACGGGCAGTACTTC
-	TRBV6-2/TRBV6-3	TRBJ2-3	-	CASKIVDTQYF	TGTGCCAGCAAGATCGTAGATACGCAGTATTTT
TRBD1	TRBV6-6	TRBJ1-2	few	CASSYSNRGQGYTF	TGTGCCAGCAGTTACTCCAACAGGGGGCAAGGCTACACCTTC
-	TRBV9	TRBJ2-7	few	CASSVAQTPPYEQYF	TGTGCCAGCAGCGTAGCGCAGACCCCCCCCTACGAGCAGTACTTC
-	TRBV20-1	TRBJ1-2	-	CSARGNSNYGYTF	TGCAGTGCCCGAGGGAATTCTAACTATGGCTACACCTTC